This record concerns one T cell receptor beta chain sequence. It lacks a known antigen. The CDR3, from cysteine to phenylalanine, totals 15 residues. The DNA sequence is not available. CDR1 and CDR2 are read off the germline V gene (reference sequence) as DFQATT and SNEGSKA. The entry originates in a study of monozygotic twins with inflammatory bowel disease (dated by TCRdb to the late 2010s). General notes on the study: In total, about 28 monozygotic twin pairs made up the full study: 19 Danish pairs, all IBD-discordant, plus nine German pairs, of which four were IBD-concordant and five were IBD-discordant. Within discordant pairs, disease-associated traits were sought mainly by comparing IBD patients with their genetically identical healthy co-twins. Each individual had, on average, about 151 000 unique TCRalpha sequences and 181 000 unique TCRbeta sequences available for analysis. Results the study describes overall, beyond this receptor: Background noise and inter-individual variability may have been introduced into the repertoires by the differing immunosuppressive treatments among patients. IBD patients had lower TCRbeta repertoire diversity, measured by the inverse Simpson index, than their healthy co-twins. No single strong signal or clonotype linked to IBD turned up in the results, so the idea that one exists was not supported. IBD patients shared fewer clonotypes with other individuals than healthy twins did, most markedly in patients showing signs of disease activity. The analysis was unable to tell different T cell subtypes apart. Repertoire similarity did not differ between concordant and discordant twins, which could be due to limited statistical power.

An approximately 2.6 ml peripheral blood sample was drawn into PAXgene tubes per donor and stored at -80°C. Total RNA was isolated from whole blood with the PAXgene blood miRNA kit on an automated QIAcube, without T cell sorting. Peripheral blood from monozygotic twin pairs who were concordant or discordant for inflammatory bowel disease underwent deep TCRalpha and TCRbeta repertoire profiling using unique molecular barcoding. Smoking habits were recorded for all twin pairs, with individuals classified as current, former or never smokers. Libraries were constructed by 5' RACE. Each TCR library was prepared from around 3,200 ng of total RNA. For each sample, cDNA synthesis was carried out in eight separate reactions using SMARTScribe reverse transcriptase. During cDNA synthesis, template switching was used to introduce unique molecular identifiers that contained a 6-nucleotide sample barcode. Two nested PCRs of roughly 16 and 10 cycles amplified the TCRalpha and TCRbeta cDNA, and bead purification followed each PCR. Before amplification, the cDNA was both treated with uracil DNA-glycosylase and purified with the QIAquick PCR purification kit. The second PCR added Illumina TruSeq-compatible adapters along with sample-specific barcodes. TapeStation and Qubit were used to check library quality and concentration, and roughly 4.8 ng of each library went into the pool. Sequencing of pooled libraries was carried out on an Illumina HiSeq2500 single-index Rapid Run using 2 x 100 bp reads and custom sequencing primers. For the original study's pipeline: UMI-based consensus assembly with MiGEC version 1.2.6 was used to correct PCR and sequencing errors. MiXCR version 2.1.1 handled V(D)J alignment, clonotype assembly and CDR3 extraction. Normalisation of gene usage, clonotype sharing and MAIT/NKT TCR abundance was achieved by analysing the top 1000, 10 000 and 20 000 clonotypes per sample. Diversity was computed as the inverse Simpson index with the vegan R package after downsampling to 27 000 UMIs. Paired Mann-Whitney U tests on discordant twin pairs were used, with Benjamini-Hochberg multiple-testing correction. The reads, reprocessed by TCRdb, yield one row per CDR3 protein sequence and no DNA. TCRdb, not the original authors, processed these V and J calls. Per the sample table, the count is around 200,000 distinct CDR3 sequences. The ten largest clones capture less than 2% of the sample.

The sequence came from a human donor with ulcerative colitis or Crohn's disease, or a healthy co-twin of an affected twin (not recorded which). The chain is assembled from TRBV20-1 and TRBJ2-3; with no DNA, the TCRdb D assignment of TRBD1 cannot be verified. Sequencing was done on a sample of blood. The encoded CDR3 is CSASGGFAPTDTQYF.